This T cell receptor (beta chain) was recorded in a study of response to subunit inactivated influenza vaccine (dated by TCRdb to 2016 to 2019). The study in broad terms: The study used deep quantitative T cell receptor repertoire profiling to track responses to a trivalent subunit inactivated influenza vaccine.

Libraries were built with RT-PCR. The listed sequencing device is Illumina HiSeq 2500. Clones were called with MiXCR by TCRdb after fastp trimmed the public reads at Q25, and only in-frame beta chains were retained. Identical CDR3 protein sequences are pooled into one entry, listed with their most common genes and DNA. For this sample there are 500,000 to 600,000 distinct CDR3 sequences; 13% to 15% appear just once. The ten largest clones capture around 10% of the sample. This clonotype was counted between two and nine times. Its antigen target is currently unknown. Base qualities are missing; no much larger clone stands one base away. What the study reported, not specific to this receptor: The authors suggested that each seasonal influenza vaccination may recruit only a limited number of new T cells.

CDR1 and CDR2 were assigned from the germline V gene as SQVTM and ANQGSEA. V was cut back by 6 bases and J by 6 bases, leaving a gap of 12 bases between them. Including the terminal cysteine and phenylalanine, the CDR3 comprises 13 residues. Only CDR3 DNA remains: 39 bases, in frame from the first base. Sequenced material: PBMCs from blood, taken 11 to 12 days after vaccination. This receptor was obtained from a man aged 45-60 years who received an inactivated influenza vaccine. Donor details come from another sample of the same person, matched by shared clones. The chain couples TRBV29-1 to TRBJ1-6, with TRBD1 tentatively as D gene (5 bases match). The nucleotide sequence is TGCAGCGTGGGGGACTCCCTTAATTCACCCCTCCACTTT. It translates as CSVGDSLNSPLHF.